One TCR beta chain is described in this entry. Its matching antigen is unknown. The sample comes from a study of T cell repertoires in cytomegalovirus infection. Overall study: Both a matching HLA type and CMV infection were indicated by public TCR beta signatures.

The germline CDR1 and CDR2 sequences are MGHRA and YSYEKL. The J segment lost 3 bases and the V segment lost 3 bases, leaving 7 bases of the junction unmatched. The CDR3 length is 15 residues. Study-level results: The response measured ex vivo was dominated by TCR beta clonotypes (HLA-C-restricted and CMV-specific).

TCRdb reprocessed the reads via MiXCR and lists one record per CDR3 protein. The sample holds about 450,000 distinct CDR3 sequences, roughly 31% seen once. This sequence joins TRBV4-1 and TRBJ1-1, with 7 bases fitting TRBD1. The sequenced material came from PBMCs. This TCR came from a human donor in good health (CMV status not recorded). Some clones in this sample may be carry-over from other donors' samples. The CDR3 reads CASSHRQGMDTEAFF. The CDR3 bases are TGCGCCAGCAGCCACCGACAGGGTATGGACACTGAAGCTTTCTTT.